Detailed here is one T cell receptor beta chain. Germline V lookup: CDR1 LGHNA, CDR2 YNFKEQ. V lost 0 bases to trimming and J lost 0 bases, with 21 bases between them. This CDR3 comprises 20 residues. Under the authors' procedure: Nucleated cell counts were estimated from reference gene primer amplification. TCRdb's copy holds only in-frame clones and misses some; the assay was immunoSEQ multiplex PCR. The DNA was the basis for D and trimming; V, J and clone size are from that table. This table holds about 49,000 clones, under 90% found once. The data stem from a study of blood T cell repertoires in COVID-19.

Material: peripheral blood. This receptor was obtained from an elderly woman with COVID-19, enrolled during active disease. The rearrangement joins TRBV4-2 to TRBJ1-3; possible D gene TRBD1, 6 bases. The DNA of the CDR3 is TGTGCCAGCAGCCAAGACAAACCCCTACAGGGACATTCCTCTGGAAACACCATATATTTT. It specifies CASSQDKPLQGHSSGNTIYF.